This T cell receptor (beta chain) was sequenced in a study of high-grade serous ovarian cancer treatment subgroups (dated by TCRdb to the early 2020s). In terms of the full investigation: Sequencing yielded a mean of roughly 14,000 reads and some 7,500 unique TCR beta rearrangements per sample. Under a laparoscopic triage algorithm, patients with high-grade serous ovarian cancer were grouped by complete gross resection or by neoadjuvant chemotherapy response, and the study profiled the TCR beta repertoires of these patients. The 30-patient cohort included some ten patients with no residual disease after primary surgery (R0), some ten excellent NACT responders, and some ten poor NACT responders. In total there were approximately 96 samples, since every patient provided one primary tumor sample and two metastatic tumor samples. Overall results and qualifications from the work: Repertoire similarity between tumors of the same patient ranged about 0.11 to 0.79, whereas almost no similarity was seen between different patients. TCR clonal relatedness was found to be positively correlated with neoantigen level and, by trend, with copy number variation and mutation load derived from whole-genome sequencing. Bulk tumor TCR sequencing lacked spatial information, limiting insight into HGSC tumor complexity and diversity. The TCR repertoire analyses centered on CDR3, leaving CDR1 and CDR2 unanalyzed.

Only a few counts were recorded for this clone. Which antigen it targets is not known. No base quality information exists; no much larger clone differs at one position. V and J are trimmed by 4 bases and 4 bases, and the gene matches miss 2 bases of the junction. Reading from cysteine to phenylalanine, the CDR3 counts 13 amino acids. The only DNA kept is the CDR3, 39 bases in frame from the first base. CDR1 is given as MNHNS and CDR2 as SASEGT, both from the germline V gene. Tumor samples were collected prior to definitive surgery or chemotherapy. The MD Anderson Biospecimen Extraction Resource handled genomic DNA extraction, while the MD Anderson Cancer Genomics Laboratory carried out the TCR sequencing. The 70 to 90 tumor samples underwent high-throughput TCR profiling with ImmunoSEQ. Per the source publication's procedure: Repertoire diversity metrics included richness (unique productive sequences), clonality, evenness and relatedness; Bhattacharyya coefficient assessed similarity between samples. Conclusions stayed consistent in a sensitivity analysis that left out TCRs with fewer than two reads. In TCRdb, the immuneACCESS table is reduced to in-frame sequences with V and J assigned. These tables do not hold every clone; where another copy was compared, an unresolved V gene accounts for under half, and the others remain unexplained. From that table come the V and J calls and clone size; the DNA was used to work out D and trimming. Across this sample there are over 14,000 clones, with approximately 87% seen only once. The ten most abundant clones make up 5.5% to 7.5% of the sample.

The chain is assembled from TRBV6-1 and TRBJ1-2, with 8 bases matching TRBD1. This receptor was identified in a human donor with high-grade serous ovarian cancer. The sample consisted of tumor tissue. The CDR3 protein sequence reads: CASSAGQGYGYTF. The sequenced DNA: TGTGCCAGCAGTGCCGGACAGGGCTATGGCTACACCTTC.